Detailed here is one T cell receptor beta chain. Its antigen is not yet known. Per-nucleotide qualities are absent, and no much larger clonotype sits a single base away. TCRbeta CDR3 regions were amplified from genomic DNA using the immunoSEQ Assay, a bias-controlled multiplex PCR. As for the original processing: The number of nucleated cells in each sample was estimated from the amplification of reference gene primers within the assay. To quantify the absolute abundance of each unique TCRbeta CDR3 rearrangement, sequence reads were collapsed and filtered. For each sample, productive Simpson clonality was calculated as the square root of Simpson's diversity index across productive rearrangements. TCRdb took this table from immuneACCESS and kept in-frame rearrangements with V and J called. Such tables lack part of the clones; where checked against another copy, unresolved V genes explain under half of the gap, and the rest is unexplained. From that table come the V and J calls and clone size; the DNA was used to work out D and trimming. For this sample the table gives about 270,000 clones, of which around 89% were detected only once. Roughly 4% of the sample goes to the ten largest clones.

Enrolling through a virtual design, the prospective study's participants ranged in age from roughly 18 to 89 years and lived across roughly 23 United States geographic areas. Cohort assignment in the prospective study relied on participant-reported clinical history from a screening survey and a study questionnaire. In the prospective study, whole blood, serum and a nasopharyngeal or oropharyngeal swab were collected from each participant by mobile phlebotomists. Over a roughly 2-month period, participants in the prospective study had the option of providing additional blood draws and questionnaires. Prospective study blood samples were shipped either frozen or at room temperature before DNA extraction. CDR1 MDHEN and CDR2 SYDVKM were looked up in the germline V gene. Relative to germline, V is missing 4 bases and J is missing 11 bases, with 7 bases of the junction outside any gene match. The CDR3 starts with the cysteine, ends with the phenylalanine, and has 14 residues. The retained sequence is limited to the CDR3, 42 bases, with the frame set at the first base.

These data belong to a study of blood T cell repertoires in COVID-19 (dated by TCRdb to about 2020). Describing the broader study: Samples covering the acute and convalescent phases of COVID-19 were provided by collaborators in the United States, Italy and Spain. The prospective study material was composed of cDNA or gDNA derived from T cells, B-cell-depleted T cells, or PBMCs. Subjects who had been exposed to COVID-19, were actively infected with it, or had recovered from it provided the deeply sampled blood TCRbeta repertoires that made up the dataset. The repertoires were released in a freely available public database meant as a resource for research on the immune response to SARS-CoV-2. Samples came from the ongoing ImmuneRACE study (first 160 participants) plus 1,254 subjects from 6 global collaborators. The sample metadata nearly always contained a de-identified subject ID, COVID-19 status, age in years and sex. Where available, HLA class I and class II types were obtained from metadata supplied by the sample provider rather than from assay-based typing. Beyond this particular receptor, the publication reports: How much clinical and demographic metadata was included differed by source and by participant, and the metadata was provided uncurated.

The clonotype originates from a woman aged 25 to 39 with acute COVID-19. The chain couples TRBV28 to TRBJ1-4, with TRBD1 identical over 10 junction bases. Sequenced: PBMCs or T cells enriched from blood (not recorded which). The CDR3 here reads CASSSGQGLGKLFF. In nucleotide form, the sequence is TGTGCCAGCAGTTCGGGACAGGGGTTAGGGAAACTGTTTTTT.